The 24 T cell receptor beta chains reported below all come from one sample, sequenced in a study of blood T cell repertoires in COVID-19 (TCRdb year 2020). Receptor libraries were prepared by the immunoSEQ multiplex PCR assay. TCRdb mirrors the immuneACCESS table, restricted to in-frame sequences. Some clones are absent from its copies; in checked studies, under half trace to an unresolved V gene, and the reason for the others is unknown. The sample table shows roughly 140,000 clones, and 65% to 90% are seen once. Roughly 3.5% of the sample is in the top ten clones. Material for sequencing was peripheral blood. The receptors here all came from a man aged 70 or older with acute or convalescent COVID-19.

Written as DNA, the CDR3 is TGTGCCTGGAGTACAGGCATCGAGAGCCCGTTCTTC. Amino acid sequence: CAWSTGIESPFF. The genes are TRBV30 and TRBJ2-1, with a weak D call TRBD1 (5 bases). The germline gives CDR1 GTSNPN, CDR2 SVGIG (reference sequence). This CDR3 has 12 amino acids. The V end lost 2 bases, the J end lost 15 bases, and 17 bases lay between the germline ends.

The chain recombines TRBV7-9 with TRBJ2-1; 7 bases agree with TRBD1. The CDR3 runs 15 residues. Germline trimming cut 0 bases from V and 6 bases from J; bases unmatched to any gene: 5. Germline lookup yields CDR1 SEHNR and CDR2 FQNEAQ (reference sequence). The CDR3 DNA sequence: TGTGCCAGCAGCTTAGCGGGGTACAGGGGCAATGAGCAGTTCTTC. It encodes CASSLAGYRGNEQFF.

This rearrangement joins TRBV5-1 to TRBJ2-3; unclear D gene. V was pared by 4 bases and J by 1 base, with 13 bases between. Germline V lookup: CDR1 SGHRS, CDR2 YFSETQ. This CDR3 has 15 amino acids. This CDR3 is CASSIGPFGTDTQYF. The CDR3 DNA reads as TGCGCCAGCAGCATTGGCCCCTTCGGCACAGATACGCAGTATTTT.

This clone qualifies as medium-sized. This chain connects TRBV28 to TRBJ2-7, with D unclear. Per the germline V gene, CDR1 is MDHEN and CDR2 is SYDVKM. CDR3 length: 11 amino acids. Between the trimmed V and J ends, which lost 3 bases and 2 bases, there was a span of 2 bases. The DNA for the CDR3 is TGTGCCAGCAGTTTTACCTACGAGCAGTACTTC. It encodes CASSFTYEQYF. Full variable domain (remainder filled in from reference TRBV28 and TRBJ2-7): DVKVTQSSRYLVKRTGEKVFLECVQDMDHENMFWYRQDPGLGLRLIYFSYDVKMKEKGDIPEGYSVSREKKERFSLILESASTNQTSMYLCASSFTYEQYFGPGTRLTVT.

The chain joins TRBV7-2 to TRBJ2-7, with a possible D match to TRBD2 (6 bases). Germline CDR1 and CDR2: SGHTA and FQGNSA. Between the trimmed V and J ends, which lost 7 bases and 0 bases, there was a span of 19 bases. The CDR3 consists of 16 residues. The CDR3 DNA follows: TGTGCCAGCACCATGTCCCGGGACTTTGCCTCCTACGAGCAGTACTTC. Translating gives CASTMSRDFASYEQYF.

This rearrangement joins TRBV13 to TRBJ2-3; 7 nucleotides line up with TRBD2. The junction had 7 bases not matched to a gene; V was cut back by 4 bases and J by 0 bases. The germline V gene encodes CDR1 PRHDT and CDR2 FYEKMQ (reference sequence). The CDR3 loop spans 16 amino acids. CDR3 protein: CASSSSLAYSTDTQYF. The CDR3 bases are TGTGCCAGCAGCTCCTCACTAGCGTACAGCACAGATACGCAGTATTTT.

The J gene is TRBJ2-7, the V gene TRBV24-1; 10 bases match TRBD2. The V gene end was trimmed by 12 bases and the J gene end by 3 bases; junction bases not matched to a gene: 7. Germline V lookup: CDR1 KGHDR, CDR2 SFDVKD. CDR3 size: 13 residues. The CDR3 loop is CAVGSGRFYEQYF. CDR3 bases: TGTGCCGTGGGTAGCGGGAGGTTCTACGAGCAGTACTTC.

J is TRBJ2-3 and V is TRBV5-4; maybe TRBD2 (6 bases). V was shortened by 2 bases and J by 3 bases, with 10 bases between the two germline ends. Germline CDR1 is SGHNT and CDR2 is YYREEE (reference sequence). The CDR3 has 14 amino acids. The CDR3 DNA follows: TGTGCCAGCAGCTTACGGACTAAAACAGATACGCAGTATTTT. This translates into CASSLRTKTDTQYF.

The chain carries TRBV30 and TRBJ1-5; no clear D gene. Germline V gene data show CDR1 as GTSNPN and CDR2 as SVGIG (reference sequence). The CDR3 runs to 13 residues. With 0 bases removed from V and 4 bases from J, the gap between germline ends came to 7 bases. In nucleotides, the CDR3 is TGTGCCTGGAGTGTAGTCAGTAATCAGCCCCAGCATTTT. Its translation is CAWSVVSNQPQHF.

This sequence joins TRBV28 and TRBJ2-1; 7 bases line up with TRBD1. CDR1 and CDR2 from the germline V gene are MDHEN and SYDVKM. This CDR3 has 16 residues. The V gene end was trimmed by 6 bases and the J gene end by 0 bases; junction bases not matched to a gene: 8. The CDR3 bases are TGTGCCAGCAGAGCCTCCGGGACAGTCTCCTACAATGAGCAGTTCTTC. Translating gives CASRASGTVSYNEQFF.

V gene TRBV10-3 combines with J gene TRBJ2-3; 9 bases agree with TRBD1. V lost 7 bases to trimming and J lost 3 bases; unmatched junction nucleotides: 8. The CDR3 totals 15 residues. The germline CDR1 and CDR2 sequences are ENHRY and SYGVKD. CDR3 in DNA: TGTGCCATCAAAGATCGGGACAGGGTAACAGATACGCAGTATTTT. Encoded protein: CAIKDRDRVTDTQYF.

The V gene is TRBV19, the J gene TRBJ2-1; D might be TRBD1 (5 bases). The CDR3 has 15 residues. CDR1 and CDR2 (germline): LNHDA, SQIVND (reference sequence). V was clipped by 8 bases and J by 3 bases, with 17 bases between them. CDR3 protein: CASGFRQGFYNEQFF. In DNA, the CDR3 is TGTGCCAGTGGCTTTCGCCAGGGCTTCTACAATGAGCAGTTCTTC.

This clone has just one count. The chain employs TRBV5-8 and TRBJ2-7; TRBD1 is a possible D gene (5 bases). The length of the CDR3 is 12 residues. The V end lost 2 bases, the J end lost 7 bases, and 10 bases lay between the germline ends. CDR1 is SGHTS, CDR2 YDEGEE, per germline. The CDR3 region has the DNA TGTGCCAGCAGCTTTAGCAGGGATGAGCAGTACTTC. Protein product: CASSFSRDEQYF.

The chain links TRBV30 to TRBJ1-5; D perhaps matches TRBD1 (6 bases). The length of the CDR3 is 15 residues. Trimming took 1 base from V and 6 from J, leaving 16 bases between them. The germline CDR1 and CDR2 sequences are GTSNPN and SVGIG (reference sequence). The DNA for the CDR3 is TGTGCCTGGAGTGGTTCTGGGACATCGGGTCAGCCCCAGCATTTT. It encodes CAWSGSGTSGQPQHF.

This clone was detected only once. The V and J genes are TRBV7-3 and TRBJ2-5; no clear D gene. From germline, CDR1 is SGHTA and CDR2 FQGTGA. This CDR3 region has 13 residues. V was pared by 4 bases and J by 4 bases, with 10 bases between. The CDR3 loop reads CASSSQIGETQYF. CDR3 nucleotide sequence: TGTGCCAGCAGCTCTCAGATTGGAGAGACCCAGTACTTC.

CDR3 DNA: TGTGCCAGCAGCTTAGTTCCGGGACAGACTGGAAACACCATATATTTT. Translation gives CASSLVPGQTGNTIYF. The gene calls are TRBV7-2 and TRBJ1-3; 7 bases map to TRBD1. V gave up 1 base and J gave up 2 bases; unmatched junction bases: 5. The CDR3 totals 16 residues. The germline CDR1 and CDR2 sequences are SGHTA and FQGNSA.

The chain is built from TRBV10-3 and TRBJ2-3, with D perhaps TRBD2 (6 bases). V gave up 2 bases and J gave up 6 bases, with 15 bases separating them. Germline V lookup: CDR1 ENHRY, CDR2 SYGVKD. This CDR3 is 15 amino acids long. The CDR3 region has the DNA TGTGCCATCAGTGAGAACGTCGGGAGTAGGGATACGCAGTATTTT. Its protein product is CAISENVGSRDTQYF.

The rearrangement joins TRBV7-3 to TRBJ2-1; D gene unclear. The CDR3 runs to 12 residues. Germline V lookup: CDR1 SGHTA, CDR2 FQGTGA. Trimming stripped 4 bases from V and 6 bases from J, with 7 bases between. The DNA for the CDR3 is TGTGCCAGCAGCTCCTCTAGCAATGAGCAGTTCTTC. The encoded protein is CASSSSSNEQFF.

This chain uses TRBV7-9 with TRBJ1-4; 7 nucleotides match TRBD1. V lost 5 bases, J lost 7 bases, and 13 bases stayed unmatched. This CDR3 has 16 amino acids. Germline lookup yields CDR1 SEHNR and CDR2 FQNEAQ (reference sequence). The CDR3 loop reads CASSADRVGFGEKLFF. The CDR3, as DNA: TGTGCCAGCAGCGCTGACAGGGTCGGGTTCGGTGAAAAACTGTTTTTT.

The chain employs TRBV12-3 or TRBV12-4 and TRBJ1-4, with D unclear. Trimming removed 5 bases from V and 8 bases from J, with 12 bases in between. This CDR3 is 13 amino acids long. DNA of the CDR3: TGTGCCAGCAGTGAACAAAACGAAGAAAAACTGTTTTTT. This sequence encodes CASSEQNEEKLFF.

The chain uses TRBV2 and TRBJ1-1, with D tentatively TRBD1 (5 bases). Germline lookup yields CDR1 SNHLY and CDR2 FYNNEI. V lost 7 bases and J lost 2, with 11 bases in between. The CDR3 has 13 residues. The CDR3: CASTRGLNTEAFF. The CDR3 coding sequence is TGTGCCAGCACAAGGGGACTCAACACTGAAGCTTTCTTT.

This rearrangement joins TRBV10-3 to TRBJ1-1; D is perhaps TRBD1 (6 bases). The CDR3 totals 16 residues. V shed 3 bases and J shed 1 base, with 15 bases lying between them. CDR1 is ENHRY, CDR2 SYGVKD, per germline. This CDR3 reads CAISEGTRLKNTEAFF. DNA of the CDR3: TGTGCCATCAGTGAAGGGACAAGGCTAAAGAACACTGAAGCTTTCTTT.

V is TRBV19 and J is TRBJ2-4; D is perhaps TRBD2 (6 bases). Per germline, CDR1 LNHDA and CDR2 SQIVND (reference sequence). The CDR3 totals 16 residues. Trimming left V 3 bases short and J 0 bases short, with 12 bases between. The CDR3 nucleotides read TGTGCCAGTAGTATTGGACCGGGACTAGCCAAAAACATTCAGTACTTC. Residues: CASSIGPGLAKNIQYF.

This rearrangement joins TRBV19 to TRBJ1-3, with 12 bases that match TRBD1. The V segment lost 5 bases and the J segment 2 bases; nucleotides outside the gene matches: 7. CDR3 length: 17 residues. In germline, CDR1 is LNHDA, CDR2 SQIVND (reference sequence). In DNA form, the CDR3 reads TGTGCCAGTAGTTCTGGGACAGGGGGCCTTGCTGGAAACACCATATATTTT. It specifies CASSSGTGGLAGNTIYF.